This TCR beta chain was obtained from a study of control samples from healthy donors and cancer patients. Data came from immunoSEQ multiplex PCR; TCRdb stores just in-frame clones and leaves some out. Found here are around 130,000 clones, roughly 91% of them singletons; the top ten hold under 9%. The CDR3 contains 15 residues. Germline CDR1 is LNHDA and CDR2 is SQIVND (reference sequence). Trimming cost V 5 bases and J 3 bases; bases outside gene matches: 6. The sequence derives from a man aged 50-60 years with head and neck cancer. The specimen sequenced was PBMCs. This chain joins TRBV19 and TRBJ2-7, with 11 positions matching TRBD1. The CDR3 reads CASSRGTGGNYEQYF. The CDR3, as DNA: TGTGCCAGTAGTCGAGGGACAGGGGGTAACTACGAGCAGTACTTC.